This T cell receptor beta chain was profiled in a study of cytomegalovirus exposure and HLA in healthy donors (TCRdb year 2017). Some background on the complete study: In an earlier analysis of under 750 of the donors, 250 to 350 Gb of sequence data and 90 million to 130 million unique TCR beta sequences from about 179 million T cells were reported. An early release that covered several hundred HLA-typed donors contained around 330 gigabases of sequencing data and approximately 85 million unique TCR sequences. The genetic ancestry cluster associated with self-reported Caucasian donors included 81% of the approximately 400 genotyped donors. The aim of the study was to test whether cataloging public T cell receptors could identify signatures of past pathogen exposure. The study used immunosequencing to profile the T cell repertoires of under 700 subjects and linked those repertoires to cytomegalovirus serostatus. Besides the first cohort of roughly 660 subjects, a separate validation cohort made up of over a hundred different subjects was used. High-throughput TCR immunosequencing, statistical association of individual TCRs with disease status, and machine learning were combined to predict cytomegalovirus infection status. A later analysis re-examined previously published TCR beta repertoires from more than 600 donors and added high-resolution HLA genotyping to investigate patterns of TCR occurrence. The later analysis used no new phenotypic data to find candidate immune exposures, relying instead on TCR beta sequences and their occurrence across donors. An earlier analysis of nearly 600 of the donors applied high-throughput TCR beta sequencing to assess whether each TCR beta V gene segment acted as functional or pseudogenic. Donor age, sex, ethnicity and CMV serostatus were collected together with the repertoire data. Genome-wide SNP genotypes for about 65% of the 666 donors were used in a later genetic analysis, which treated that subset as a discovery cohort. All discovery cohort repertoires had been generated using a single sequencing platform. Class I and class II HLA loci were covered by the typing at four-digit resolution. The number of typed donors differed by locus: about 620-640 for A, B, C, DRB1 and DQB1; 522 for DQA1; some 590 for DPA1; and roughly 470 for DPB1. Four to six DR-DQ haplotypes were handled as single units for association and clustering because linkage in the cohort was strong. Across roughly 420 genotyped donors of the cohort, an average of about 240,000 unique TCR beta nucleotide sequences per donor were sequenced, and 15% to 20% of those sequences were non-productive.

Library preparation employed the immunoSEQ multiplex PCR assay. For the multiplex PCR, a mixture combining 60 forward primers for TCR Vbeta segments and 13 reverse primers for TCR Jbeta segments was used. The CDR3 region of rearranged TCR beta genes was amplified from genomic DNA with a multiplex PCR assay. The Illumina HiSeq System was used to sequence the amplified TCR beta libraries as 87-base-pair reads. From the authors' description of their analysis: In a later analysis, some 80 million unique TCR beta chains were counted across the 500 to 700 repertoires, and some 10 million of these chains were shared by at least two donors. Raw reads were error-corrected and collapsed into unique sequences by a nearest-neighbor algorithm in which closely related sequences were merged to remove PCR and sequencing errors. To assign V, D and J gene segments, CDR3 sequences were aligned to IMGT reference sequences. For a sequence to be retained, at least a six-nucleotide match to both a V gene segment and a J gene segment was required. A rearrangement was called productive if the CDR3 had no stop codons and remained in frame with V and J, and every other rearrangement was called non-productive. Following IMGT convention, CDR3 was defined as the stretch from the second conserved V-encoded cysteine to the conserved J-encoded phenylalanine. The earlier analysis of more than 450 of the donors excluded sequences that lacked an unambiguous match to a single V gene segment. In an earlier analysis of around 600 of the donors, V segments were called functional above 56.7% productive rearrangements and were called segregating when the between-donor standard deviation exceeded 5%. A statistical classification framework was built for diagnosing cytomegalovirus status from the catalog of TCR beta chain sequences. V and J gene assignment, in a later analysis, came from comparing TCR nucleotide sequences with IMGT/GENE-DB human TR gene sequences. The TCRdist pipeline was used in a later analysis to assign CDR3 sequences and most-parsimonious VDJ recombination scenarios. A later analysis defined each TCR beta chain by its CDR3 amino acid sequence plus V-gene family, and excluded reads lacking a unique V-gene family. A later analysis removed 550 to 700 highly shared, low-generation-probability nucleotide sequences to deal with suspected cross-contamination and a sequencing artifact. A later analysis calculated a clonal expansion index for each public chain from normalized within-repertoire ranks of inferred template counts. Generation probabilities in a later analysis came from a VDJ recombination model fitted to out-of-frame rearrangements, and those results were checked against IGoR. In a later analysis, TCR-TCR, TCR-HLA and TCR-CMV co-occurrence was scored with hypergeometric tests, and a repertoire-size bias correction was applied to TCR pairs. To estimate false discovery rates, a later analysis permuted the HLA or CMV assignments 20 times. In a later analysis, co-occurring TCRs were grouped using DBSCAN, and TCRdist sequence similarity was added for clustering within HLA-allele-positive subsets. Repertoires with fewer than 30,000 or more than 120,000 public chains were left out of co-occurrence clustering, as were four to six repertoires with anomalous nucleotide sharing. TCRdb limited this immuneACCESS table to in-frame rearrangements with V and J called. A share of clones is missing; checked studies link under half to unresolved V genes, and the rest is unexplained. V and J calls and clone size are as listed in that table; D and trimming were resolved from the DNA. This sample gives 150,000 to 250,000 clones in total; approximately 78% of them show up just once. 6.5% of the sample is held by the ten biggest clonotypes.

Study-wide findings and limitations: While some public TCRs were present in many individuals, most TCR sequences turned up only very rarely across donors. The presence/absence analyses assumed that sequencing depth was roughly uniform across donors, and that assumption may not be true. Because counts were too low, seventeen rarely observed V segments, including chromosome 9 orphons, were excluded from the earlier analysis of around 640 of the donors. V-gene and J-gene trimming of TCR beta chains was associated with a missense DCLRE1C variant in a later genetic analysis, and the association was replicated in an independent cohort. Immune exposure information for the cohort was limited to CMV serostatus. According to a later analysis, TCR association rates differed among HLA loci, with DRB1 alleles showing the most associated TCRs and HLA-C alleles showing the fewest. It was suggested by the authors that the approach could potentially be generalized to other disease states and immunological phenotypes. The cohort was sequenced for TCR beta chains only, and without alpha or paired-chain data the features that could be detected were limited. A later analysis found that most CMV-associated TCR beta chains appeared HLA-restricted, with HLA associations seemingly driven largely by CMV exposure. In vitro tests confirmed that a few of the cytomegalovirus-associated TCR beta chains recognize cytomegalovirus antigens. Correlated functional status among segregating V segments might be attributable to linkage disequilibrium, but an unknown experimental factor could not be ruled out. Some IMGT-functional V segments, including TRBV6-2 and TRBV6-3, could not be distinguished by the 87-base-pair reads and were therefore excluded. A later analysis associated about 17,000 TCR beta sequences with specific HLA alleles at a false discovery rate of 0.05. In a later analysis, HLA-associated TCR beta chains were found to be more clonally expanded and to have lower generation probabilities than equally common non-associated chains. The classifier was reported to diagnose cytomegalovirus status with high specificity and sensitivity in both the original and validation cohorts. A group of highly shared sequence variants was considered likely to be a technical artifact of the sequencing pipeline. In a later genetic analysis, fewer N-insertions in productive TCRs were reported among donors in an Asian-associated ancestry cluster than the roughly 700-donor mean. A later analysis reported that several top co-occurrence clusters appeared linked to parvovirus B19, influenza, CMV and Epstein-Barr virus. The study listed 150 to 200 TCR beta chains as associated with cytomegalovirus. In an earlier analysis of approximately 590 of the donors, most TCR beta V segments were observed in productive rearrangements about 90% or about 30% of the time, broadly matching IMGT annotations. Because HLA typing was unavailable for some donors at each locus, only the typed subset was used in association tests. A further reported finding was that TCR beta sequences accurately predicted the HLA-A and HLA-B alleles for most subjects in the first cohort. When HLA alleles, especially DR and DQ, strongly co-occurred, attributing TCR associations to individual alleles was difficult.

The cohort consisted of 600 to 700 healthy bone marrow donors. At the time of sampling, every cohort member was nominally healthy, though immune exposures that went unrecorded were likely present. The donor tested CMV seropositive and was one of the 289 seropositive cohort members. A peripheral blood sample was provided by each donor, and peripheral blood mononuclear cells were used for TCR beta sequencing. Genomic DNA extraction from the blood cell samples was performed with the Qiagen DNeasy Blood Extraction Kit. The CDR3 runs 15 amino acids, cysteine and phenylalanine included. The only DNA kept is the CDR3, 45 bases in frame from the first base. CDR1 and CDR2 are read off the germline V gene as SGHNT and YENEEA. V loses 5 bases of germline sequence and J loses 6 bases, and the interval between the two ends is 17 bases. As regards this clone: It has no known antigen specificity. No much larger clonotype is one base removed from it; base qualities were not supplied.

Sequencing input: PBMCs. The source is a woman between 45 and 65 years old in good health and CMV-seropositive. Recombination connected TRBV11-3 to TRBJ2-1; the D region possibly corresponds to TRBD2 (5 bases align). The CDR3 protein: CASSLVSKSGNEQFF. The sequenced DNA: TGTGCCAGCAGCCTAGTGAGCAAAAGCGGCAATGAGCAGTTCTTC.